This record concerns one T cell receptor (beta chain) sequence. What it binds is not known. This sample is part of a study of shared clonotypes between healthy human individuals. Across the whole study: Sampling drew on donors who were two women and a few men aged 18 to 49. Study results and limitations: Depth of sequencing was expected to influence donor clonotype sharing.

Method: immunoSEQ multiplex PCR; TCRdb's copy keeps in-frame clones and lacks some. Seen here are around 500,000 clones, over 70% observed once, and the top ten hold approximately 11%. Trimming left V 1 base short and J 4 bases short, with 5 bases between. The CDR3 spans 13 residues. In germline, CDR1 is SEHNR, CDR2 FQNEAQ (reference sequence). The sequenced sample consisted of PBMCs. The receptor was isolated from a woman between 35 and 50 years old in good health. Some clones in this sample may be carry-over from other donors' samples. The J gene is TRBJ1-3, the V gene TRBV7-9; no reliable D call. The CDR3 nucleotides read TGTGCCAGCAGCTTAGTCTCCGGAAACACCATATATTTT. Translated, it gives CASSLVSGNTIYF.